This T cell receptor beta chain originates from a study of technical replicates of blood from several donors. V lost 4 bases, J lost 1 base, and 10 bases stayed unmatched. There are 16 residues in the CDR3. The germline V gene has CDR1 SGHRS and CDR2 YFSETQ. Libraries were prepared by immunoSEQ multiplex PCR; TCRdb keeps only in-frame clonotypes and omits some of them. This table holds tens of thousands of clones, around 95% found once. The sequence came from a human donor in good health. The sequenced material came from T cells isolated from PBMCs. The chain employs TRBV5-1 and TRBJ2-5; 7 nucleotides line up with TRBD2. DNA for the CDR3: TGCGCCAGCAGCCCCGACGGGGGGTTGGGCCAAGAGACCCAGTACTTC. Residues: CASSPDGGLGQETQYF.